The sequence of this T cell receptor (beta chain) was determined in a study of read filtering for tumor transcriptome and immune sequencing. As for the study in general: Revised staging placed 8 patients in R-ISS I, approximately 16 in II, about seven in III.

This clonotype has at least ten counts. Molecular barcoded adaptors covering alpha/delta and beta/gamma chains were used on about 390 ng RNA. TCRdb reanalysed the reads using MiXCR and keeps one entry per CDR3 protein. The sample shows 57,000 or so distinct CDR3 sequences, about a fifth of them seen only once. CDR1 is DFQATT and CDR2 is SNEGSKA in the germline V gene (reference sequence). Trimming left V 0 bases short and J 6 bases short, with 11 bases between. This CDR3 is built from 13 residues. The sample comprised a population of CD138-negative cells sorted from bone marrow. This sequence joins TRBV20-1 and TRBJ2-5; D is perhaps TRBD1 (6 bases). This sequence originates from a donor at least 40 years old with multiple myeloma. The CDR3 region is CSARDVRGKTQYF. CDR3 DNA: TGCAGTGCTAGAGATGTTAGGGGGAAGACCCAGTACTTC.